The 22 T cell receptor beta chains presented below share a single source sample, sequenced in a study of CD8+ T cells in alopecia areata. RNA extraction was followed by reverse transcription into cDNA, which acted as the sequencing template. The repertoire was sequenced with immunoSEQ multiplex PCR; TCRdb's copy has only in-frame clones and lacks some. The repertoire holds approximately 99,000 clones, approximately 63% seen once, with around a fifth in the top ten. The sequenced material came from CD8+ T cells sorted from blood. The receptors come from a human donor in good health.

This chain links TRBV7-9 with TRBJ2-7, with D perhaps matching TRBD2 (5 bases). The CDR3 sequence is 14 residues long. Germline CDR1 and CDR2: SEHNR and FQNEAQ (reference sequence). Between the trimmed V and J ends, which lost 5 bases and 2 bases, there was a span of 13 bases. The DNA of the CDR3 is TGTGCCAGCAGCAGAAATGACGGGACCTACGAGCAGTACTTC. It yields the protein CASSRNDGTYEQYF.

The rearrangement links TRBV13 to TRBJ2-7; TRBD2 matches at 7 bases. The CDR3 spans 13 residues. V lost 5 bases and J lost 2; bases outside the gene matches: 3. The V gene's germline CDR1 is PRHDT and CDR2 FYEKMQ (reference sequence). The CDR3 loop is CASSHGGTYEQYF. CDR3 DNA sequence: TGTGCCAGCAGCCACGGGGGGACCTACGAGCAGTACTTC.

As for this clone: At one of its ends the junction is not consistent with the germline gene, which may arise from a read error. The genes are TRBV6-5 and TRBJ1-2; no clear D. From germline, CDR1 is MNHEY and CDR2 SVGAGI. This CDR3 contains 14 residues. The CDR3 reads CASTYSSGYYGYTF. CDR3 nucleotide sequence: TGTGCCAGCACTTACTCGTCGGGGTACTATGGCTACACCTTC.

This sequence joins TRBV5-1 and TRBJ1-1; tentative D call: TRBD1 (6 bases). The CDR3 is 16 amino acids. Trimming removed 0 bases from V and 0 bases from J, with 12 bases in between. Germline V gene data show CDR1 as SGHRS and CDR2 as YFSETQ. The CDR3, as DNA: TGCGCCAGCAGCTTGGGATCGGGGGGCATGAACACTGAAGCTTTCTTT. Translated, it gives CASSLGSGGMNTEAFF. The entire variable domain, with the rest obtained from reference TRBV5-1 and TRBJ1-1, is as follows: KAGVTQTPRYLIKTRGQQVTLSCSPISGHRSVSWYQQTPGQGLQFLFEYFSETQRNKGNFPGRFSGRQFSNSRSEMNVSTLELGDSALYLCASSLGSGGMNTEAFFGQGTRLTVV.

This clone was detected a few times. The V and J genes are TRBV4-1 and TRBJ1-5; perhaps TRBD1 as D (5 bases). The CDR3 is 15 amino acids. V was pared by 2 bases and J by 7 bases, with 15 bases between. CDR1 is MGHRA and CDR2 is YSYEKL in the germline V gene. The CDR3 DNA sequence: TGCGCCAGCAGCCAAAGGGAACAGGTGGGGCAGCCCCAGCATTTT. Translated: CASSQREQVGQPQHF.

This clone appeared a few times. The chain joins TRBV14 to TRBJ1-6, with D perhaps TRBD1 (5 bases). The CDR3 covers 18 residues. Trimming shortened V by 0 bases and J by 9 bases, and 21 bases separated the two germline ends. Per germline, CDR1 SGHDN and CDR2 FVKESK. CDR3 nucleotides: TGTGCCAGCAGCCAAGATGCCCGGGCGGGGCAGGAGATTTCACCCCTCCACTTT. The encoded protein is CASSQDARAGQEISPLHF.

This clone was picked up one time. The chain links TRBV15 to TRBJ1-4; the match to TRBD1 covers 7 bases. Germline trimming cut 4 bases from V and 7 bases from J; bases unmatched to any gene: 6. The germline V gene encodes CDR1 LNHNV and CDR2 YYDKDF (reference sequence). The CDR3 runs 14 residues. This chain's CDR3 is CATSIKPGGEKLFF. As DNA, the CDR3 is TGTGCCACCAGCATAAAGCCAGGGGGTGAAAAACTGTTTTTT.

This sequence joins TRBV11-2 and TRBJ2-1; the D is unclear. Trimming stripped 4 bases from V and 3 bases from J, with 4 bases between. Per germline, CDR1 SGHAT and CDR2 FQNNGV. CDR3 size: 12 residues. In DNA form, the CDR3 reads TGTGCCAGCAGCTCGCTCTACAATGAGCAGTTCTTC. It yields the protein CASSSLYNEQFF. Full variable domain (missing parts from reference TRBV11-2 and TRBJ2-1): EAGVAQSPRYKIIEKRQSVAFWCNPISGHATLYWYQQILGQGPKLLIQFQNNGVVDDSQLPKDRFSAERLKGVDSTLKIQPAKLEDSAVYLCASSSLYNEQFFGPGTRLTVL.

This chain uses TRBV27 with TRBJ2-7; tentative D call: TRBD1 (5 bases). Germline V gene sequence: CDR1 MNHEY, CDR2 SMNVEV (reference sequence). V gave up 3 bases and J gave up 3 bases, with 30 bases separating them. This CDR3 has 20 amino acids. This CDR3 is CASSFPLIGQIMGPLYEQYF. CDR3 bases: TGTGCCAGCAGTTTCCCTTTAATCGGACAAATTATGGGTCCGCTCTACGAGCAGTACTTC.

The gene calls are TRBV30 and TRBJ1-5; D call uncertain. Germline CDR1 GTSNPN, CDR2 SVGIG (reference sequence). This CDR3 comprises 12 residues. Between the trimmed V and J ends, which lost 3 bases and 9 bases, there was a span of 12 bases. The CDR3: CAWSPGPGPQHF. The CDR3 coding sequence is TGTGCCTGGAGCCCGGGCCCCGGGCCCCAGCATTTT.

The chain employs TRBV7-9 and TRBJ1-2; 9 positions match TRBD1. Trimming cost V 3 bases and J 7 bases; bases outside gene matches: 3. The CDR3 extends over 13 amino acids. Germline lookup yields CDR1 SEHNR and CDR2 FQNEAQ (reference sequence). CDR3 sequence reads: CASSFGQGTGYTF. Written as DNA, the CDR3 is TGTGCCAGCAGCTTCGGACAGGGGACTGGCTACACCTTC. The entire variable domain, with the rest obtained from reference TRBV7-9 and TRBJ1-2, is as follows: DTGVSQNPRHKITKRGQNVTFRCDPISEHNRLYWYRQTLGQGPEFLTYFQNEAQLEKSRLLSDRFSAERPKGSFSTLEIQRTEQGDSAMYLCASSFGQGTGYTFGSGTRLTVV.

The V call is TRBV10-3, the J call TRBJ1-3; D unclear. The CDR3 runs 14 residues. V was shortened by 4 bases and J by 0 bases, with 7 bases between the two germline ends. Germline V lookup: CDR1 ENHRY, CDR2 SYGVKD. The CDR3 DNA sequence: TGTGCCATCAGTGTTTCAGGCTCTGGAAACACCATATATTTT. Translating it yields CAISVSGSGNTIYF.

The chain recombines TRBV9 with TRBJ2-3, with D maybe TRBD2 (5 bases). V lost 0 bases to trimming and J lost 5 bases, with 13 bases between them. Looked up from germline, CDR1 is SGDLS and CDR2 is YYNGEE. CDR3 length equals 15 residues. The CDR3 nucleotides are TGTGCCAGCAGCGTAGAGAACAATCGGGGAGATACGCAGTATTTT. This sequence encodes CASSVENNRGDTQYF.

The chain links TRBV4-2 to TRBJ2-7, with 7 bases aligning to TRBD1. The CDR3 sequence is 14 residues long. V gave up 0 bases and J gave up 5 bases; unmatched junction bases: 4. Germline V gene sequence: CDR1 LGHNA, CDR2 YNFKEQ. The CDR3 DNA reads as TGTGCCAGCAGCCAAGACGATGGACAGGACGAGCAGTACTTC. It specifies CASSQDDGQDEQYF.

The table lists this clone with a few counts. This chain links TRBV29-1 with TRBJ2-5; 7 bases line up with TRBD1. Trimming removed 6 bases from V and 5 bases from J; junction bases left unmatched: 12. Germline CDR1 reads SQVTM; CDR2 reads ANQGSEA. CDR3 length: 14 amino acids. DNA for the CDR3: TGCAGCGTCGCCCTGACAGGGACCTGGGAGACCCAGTACTTC. Translation: CSVALTGTWETQYF.

This chain links TRBV5-1 with TRBJ2-3; D possibly corresponds to TRBD2 (5 bases). Germline V gives CDR1 SGHRS, CDR2 YFSETQ. The CDR3 has 19 residues. Trimming left V 3 bases short and J 0 bases short, with 23 bases between. CDR3 in amino acids: CASSSEGGSLALSTDTQYF. The CDR3, as DNA: TGCGCCAGCAGCTCCGAGGGTGGCTCTCTTGCTCTGAGCACAGATACGCAGTATTTT.

This clone was detected only a few times. The V gene is TRBV28, the J gene TRBJ2-3, with D uncertain. The CDR3 extends over 12 amino acids. The V end was cut by 6 bases, the J end by 6 bases, with 10 bases between. Per germline, CDR1 MDHEN and CDR2 SYDVKM. The CDR3 spells CASSRGLDTQYF. The CDR3, as DNA: TGTGCCAGCAGCCGCGGATTGGATACGCAGTATTTT. The full variable domain, completed using reference TRBV28 and TRBJ2-3, is DVKVTQSSRYLVKRTGEKVFLECVQDMDHENMFWYRQDPGLGLRLIYFSYDVKMKEKGDIPEGYSVSREKKERFSLILESASTNQTSMYLCASSRGLDTQYFGPGTRLTVL.

The V gene is TRBV28, the J gene TRBJ2-1; 12 bases align to TRBD2. Per the germline V gene, CDR1 is MDHEN and CDR2 is SYDVKM. The CDR3 covers 16 residues. V was pared by 8 bases and J by 0 bases, with 5 bases of the junction left unmatched. CDR3 sequence reads: CASSGLAGSSYNEQFF. The CDR3 DNA follows: TGTGCCAGCTCAGGACTAGCGGGGAGCTCCTACAATGAGCAGTTCTTC. The full variable domain, its missing parts supplied by reference TRBV28 and TRBJ2-1, is DVKVTQSSRYLVKRTGEKVFLECVQDMDHENMFWYRQDPGLGLRLIYFSYDVKMKEKGDIPEGYSVSREKKERFSLILESASTNQTSMYLCASSGLAGSSYNEQFFGPGTRLTVL.

The rearrangement links TRBV7-9 to TRBJ2-5; D call uncertain. This CDR3 contains 15 residues. In germline, CDR1 is SEHNR, CDR2 FQNEAQ (reference sequence). With 5 bases removed from V and 4 bases from J, the gap between germline ends came to 17 bases. The CDR3 protein is CASSPAYEHRETQYF. In DNA form, the CDR3 reads TGTGCCAGCAGCCCGGCCTATGAGCACAGAGAGACCCAGTACTTC.

The rearrangement uses TRBV6-5 and TRBJ1-5; maybe TRBD1 (5 bases). Germline V gives CDR1 MNHEY, CDR2 SVGAGI. V was cut by 8 bases and J by 4 bases, with 12 bases left in between. The length of the CDR3 is 13 residues. CDR3 loop: CASGSGANQPQHF. The DNA of the CDR3 is TGTGCCAGCGGTAGTGGGGCTAATCAGCCCCAGCATTTT.

The chain has TRBV4-1 and TRBJ2-7; D may be TRBD2 (6 bases). V lost 0 bases, J lost 1 base, and 10 bases lay in between. In germline, CDR1 is MGHRA, CDR2 YSYEKL. This CDR3 contains 15 residues. The CDR3 here is CASSQDRGWSYEQYF. CDR3 sequence (DNA): TGCGCCAGCAGCCAAGATCGGGGGTGGTCCTACGAGCAGTACTTC.

This clone was picked up a small number of times. The chain has TRBV14 and TRBJ2-5; 8 nucleotides line up with TRBD2. Germline CDR1 reads SGHDN; CDR2 reads FVKESK. The V gene end was trimmed by 1 base and the J gene end by 0 bases; junction bases not matched to a gene: 4. The CDR3 contains 16 residues. The CDR3 DNA reads TGTGCCAGCAGCCAAGGGCTAGCGGGTTACCAAGAGACCCAGTACTTC. Protein sequence: CASSQGLAGYQETQYF.